This T cell receptor beta chain emerged from a study of blood T cell repertoires in COVID-19. Overall study context: T cells, B-cell-depleted T cells, or PBMCs provided the cDNA or gDNA that served as material.

TCRdb's table, derived via immunoSEQ multiplex PCR, lists solely in-frame clones and lacks some. The table includes around 95,000 clones, more than 65% detected once. V gave up 8 bases and J gave up 4 bases; unmatched junction bases: 6. This CDR3 has 13 residues. Germline V CDR1 and CDR2: MDHEN, SYDVKM. V usage is TRBV28 and J usage is TRBJ1-2; TRBD1 matches 8 bases. The sequenced material came from peripheral blood. The source of this sequence is a woman aged 80 or over with acute or convalescent COVID-19. The CDR3 region is CASSGQGLYGYTF. The CDR3 nucleotides are TGTGCCAGCTCTGGACAGGGCCTCTATGGCTACACCTTC.